The 29 T cell receptor beta chains presented below share a single source sample, sequenced in a study of T cell repertoires in cytomegalovirus infection. In TCRdb, the reads were re-called with MiXCR into one record per CDR3 protein. The repertoire holds 200,000 to 300,000 distinct CDR3 sequences, with 6% to 8% as singletons. Sequencing was carried out using PBMCs. These receptor sequences come from a human donor in good health (CMV status not recorded). Some clones in this sample may be carry-over from other donors' samples.

This clonotype was picked up many times. The chain is built from TRBV7-2 and TRBJ1-1; D gene unclear. Looked up from germline, CDR1 is SGHTA and CDR2 is FQGNSA. This CDR3 is built from 14 residues. Trimming shortened V by 5 bases and J by 2 bases, and 12 bases separated the two germline ends. CDR3 sequence reads: CASSQVGVNTEAFF. CDR3 sequence (DNA): TGTGCCAGCAGCCAGGTCGGGGTCAACACTGAAGCTTTCTTT.

This chain uses TRBV29-1 with TRBJ2-7, with 12 bases fitting TRBD2. Looked up from germline, CDR1 is SQVTM and CDR2 is ANQGSEA. The junction had 4 bases not matched to a gene; V was cut back by 6 bases and J by 4 bases. The CDR3 contains 13 residues. The CDR3 sequence: CSVTSGGTYEQYF. The DNA for the CDR3 is TGCAGCGTCACTAGCGGGGGGACTTACGAGCAGTACTTC.

This clonotype was counted many times. The rearrangement links TRBV7-9 to TRBJ2-5, with TRBD2 matching 11 bases. Trimming removed 5 bases from V and 4 bases from J; junction bases left unmatched: 9. Germline loops: CDR1 SEHNR, CDR2 FQNEAQ (reference sequence). There are 16 residues in the CDR3. CDR3 nucleotides: TGTGCCAGCAGCCAGGGGACTAGCGGCTTTCCAGAGACCCAGTACTTC. Its protein is CASSQGTSGFPETQYF.

This clonotype was recorded many times. The CDR3 loop reads CASSITGGTGELFF. The CDR3 DNA sequence: TGTGCCAGTAGTATTACAGGAGGAACCGGGGAGCTGTTTTTT. The chain recombines TRBV19 with TRBJ2-2; tentatively, D is TRBD1 or TRBD2 (5 bases each). The CDR3 length is 14 residues. Trimming removed 3 bases at V and 5 bases at J, with 10 bases between. Germline loops: CDR1 LNHDA, CDR2 SQIVND (reference sequence).

In its sample, this clonotype was seen many times. The chain uses TRBV12-3 or TRBV12-4 and TRBJ1-1, with 8 bases that match TRBD1. V trimming: 6 bases; J trimming: 11 bases; junction bases outside the gene matches: 14. The CDR3 runs 14 residues. As DNA, the CDR3 is TGTGCCAGCAGGACAGGGGCGGAGGGGGCGGGGGCTTTCTTT. Protein sequence: CASRTGAEGAGAFF.

This clonotype has a count of ten or more. The CDR3 DNA reads as TGTGCCAGCAGCCCCCAGGGGACCTATGGCTACACCTTC. This gives the protein CASSPQGTYGYTF. The chain links TRBV7-2 to TRBJ1-2; tentatively, D is TRBD1 (6 bases). Trimming removed 5 bases at V and 4 bases at J, with 11 bases between. There are 13 residues in the CDR3. The germline CDR1 and CDR2 sequences are SGHTA and FQGNSA.

The rearrangement links TRBV7-9 to TRBJ2-1, with D possibly TRBD2 on 6 matching bases. The length of the CDR3 is 13 residues. V dropped 5 bases and J dropped 8 bases, with 13 bases sitting between them. Germline V gene data show CDR1 as SEHNR and CDR2 as FQNEAQ (reference sequence). CDR3 DNA sequence: TGTGCCAGCAGCGGGGACTGGGGGGATGAGCAGTTCTTC. Translating gives CASSGDWGDEQFF.

Note on this clonotype: With a much larger clone just one base away, this may be a read error. The gene calls are TRBV12-3 or TRBV12-4 and TRBJ2-1; TRBD2 aligns across 7 bases. The V gene end was trimmed by 3 bases and the J gene end by 3 bases; junction bases not matched to a gene: 11. CDR3 length: 17 amino acids. CDR3 coding DNA: TGTGCCAGCAGTTTCGTCTCAAGCGGGGCGATCTACAATGAGCAGTTCTTC. Encoded protein: CASSFVSSGAIYNEQFF.

This clonotype was picked up many times. The rearrangement joins TRBV10-3 to TRBJ1-1; 9 nucleotides align to TRBD1. After removal of 6 bases from V and 5 bases from J, the junction contained 7 bases not matched to a gene. This CDR3 region has 14 residues. Germline CDR1 reads ENHRY; CDR2 reads SYGVKD. CDR3 DNA sequence: TGTGCCATCAGACGACAGGGGGAAGGGACTGAAGCTTTCTTT. Residues: CAIRRQGEGTEAFF.

This clonotype was observed at least ten times. This chain joins TRBV5-5 and TRBJ2-1; no clear D. CDR3 length: 15 residues. The germline V gene encodes CDR1 SGHKS and CDR2 YYEKEE (reference sequence). With 1 base removed from V and 1 base from J, the gap between germline ends came to 9 bases. CDR3 nucleotides: TGTGCCAGCAGCTTGACACTGAGTTCCTACAATGAGCAGTTCTTC. Translating gives CASSLTLSSYNEQFF.

The chain couples TRBV29-1 to TRBJ2-3; the match to TRBD2 covers 9 bases. There are 12 residues in the CDR3. Germline CDR1 is SQVTM and CDR2 is ANQGSEA. V gave up 8 bases and J gave up 6 bases; unmatched junction bases: 6. CDR3 sequence: CSSGTSRDTQYF. The CDR3 DNA reads as TGCAGCTCCGGGACTAGCAGGGATACGCAGTATTTT.

This clonotype was found many times. The chain couples TRBV19 to TRBJ1-5; D unclear. Trimming cost V 10 bases and J 2 bases, with 12 bases left between them. CDR3 length: 13 amino acids. Germline CDR1 is LNHDA and CDR2 is SQIVND (reference sequence). The CDR3 loop is CATLSGGNQPQHF. The CDR3 nucleotides are TGTGCCACCCTATCGGGCGGCAATCAGCCCCAGCATTTT.

Many counts were recorded for this clonotype. The chain employs TRBV7-8 and TRBJ1-2, with 7 bases matching TRBD1. This CDR3 spans 15 amino acids. Germline V lookup: CDR1 SGHVS, CDR2 FQNEAQ. The J segment lost 8 bases and the V segment lost 1 base, leaving 10 bases of the junction unmatched. The CDR3 sequence: CASSLDPLQGLGYTF. In nucleotides, the CDR3 is TGTGCCAGCAGCTTAGATCCGTTACAGGGGCTGGGCTACACCTTC.

This clonotype occurred many times. This rearrangement joins TRBV5-1 to TRBJ2-3, with 9 bases that match TRBD1. Looked up from germline, CDR1 is SGHRS and CDR2 is YFSETQ. The trim removed 0 bases at V and 4 bases at J, leaving 3 bases unmatched. The length of the CDR3 is 15 residues. The CDR3 sequence: CASSLEGTGSDTQYF. The CDR3 bases are TGCGCCAGCAGCTTGGAGGGGACAGGGTCAGATACGCAGTATTTT.

This clonotype was detected ten times or more. The chain couples TRBV28 to TRBJ2-2, with D perhaps matching TRBD2 (5 bases). Trimming pared 7 bases from V and 5 bases from J, leaving 14 bases between. The CDR3 is 14 amino acids. CDR1 MDHEN and CDR2 SYDVKM come from the germline V gene. The CDR3 sequence: CASNTGVWTGELFF. The CDR3 DNA reads TGTGCCAGCAACACCGGGGTGTGGACCGGGGAGCTGTTTTTT.

This clonotype came up many times. This rearrangement joins TRBV14 to TRBJ2-5; D is ambiguous. Between the trimmed V and J ends, which lost 6 bases and 0 bases, there was a span of 11 bases. Germline-derived CDR1 and CDR2 are SGHDN and FVKESK. The length of the CDR3 is 14 residues. The CDR3 is CASRENSYQETQYF. DNA for the CDR3: TGTGCCAGCAGAGAGAACAGCTACCAAGAGACCCAGTACTTC.

This clonotype has a handful of counts. The chain is built from TRBV20-1 and TRBJ2-7; unclear D gene. Trimming took 5 bases from V and 2 from J, leaving 16 bases between them. From germline, CDR1 is DFQATT and CDR2 SNEGSKA (reference sequence). This CDR3 is 14 amino acids long. In DNA form, the CDR3 reads TGCAGTGCTTTAGATACGGGCCGGCCCTACGAGCAGTACTTC. Residues: CSALDTGRPYEQYF.

This clonotype was detected ten times or more. J is TRBJ2-1 and V is TRBV7-9; D gene ambiguous. Trimming took 4 bases from V and 9 from J, leaving 16 bases between them. Looked up from germline, CDR1 is SEHNR and CDR2 is FQNEAQ (reference sequence). The CDR3 extends over 14 amino acids. CDR3 in DNA: TGTGCCAGCAGCTCGGATCCAGACACCCCTGAGCAGTTCTTC. Translation: CASSSDPDTPEQFF. Full variable domain (remainder filled in from reference TRBV7-9 and TRBJ2-1): DTGVSQNPRHKITKRGQNVTFRCDPISEHNRLYWYRQTLGQGPEFLTYFQNEAQLEKSRLLSDRFSAERPKGSFSTLEIQRTEQGDSAMYLCASSSDPDTPEQFFGPGTRLTVL.

Many counts were recorded for this clonotype. The rearrangement uses TRBV30 and TRBJ1-1; 10 bases map to TRBD1. CDR1 is GTSNPN and CDR2 is SVGIG in the germline V gene (reference sequence). CDR3 length: 14 amino acids. Trimming removed 2 bases from V and 6 bases from J; junction bases left unmatched: 6. The CDR3 protein is CAWSPRQGAPEAFF. The DNA for the CDR3 is TGTGCCTGGAGTCCTAGACAGGGGGCCCCTGAAGCTTTCTTT.

The chain links TRBV20-1 to TRBJ2-3; 13 nucleotides align to TRBD2. This CDR3 spans 16 amino acids. The J segment lost 4 bases and the V segment lost 3 bases, leaving 7 bases of the junction unmatched. Germline-derived CDR1 and CDR2 are DFQATT and SNEGSKA (reference sequence). CDR3 DNA sequence: TGCAGTGCTAGCCAAGGACTAGCGGGGGAGGCAGATACGCAGTATTTT. It codes for CSASQGLAGEADTQYF.

A few counts support this clonotype. The chain links TRBV20-1 to TRBJ2-3; TRBD2 matches at 12 bases. The CDR3 consists of 15 residues. Germline CDR1 and CDR2: DFQATT and SNEGSKA (reference sequence). The V and J ends lost 2 bases and 6 bases, in that order; junction bases with no gene match: 6. In DNA form, the CDR3 reads TGCAGTGCTAGACTAGCGGGGGGGCGGAAGGATACGCAGTATTTT. Protein sequence: CSARLAGGRKDTQYF.

This clonotype has at least ten counts. V gene TRBV12-3 or TRBV12-4 combines with J gene TRBJ1-1, with TRBD1 matching 7 bases. V was pared by 7 bases and J by 4 bases, with 12 bases of the junction left unmatched. The CDR3 is 15 residues long. The CDR3 is CASTPFGGGLTEAFF. For the CDR3, the DNA is TGTGCCAGCACCCCCTTCGGAGGGGGCCTCACTGAAGCTTTCTTT.

This clonotype was recorded many times. The gene calls are TRBV6-2 or TRBV6-3 and TRBJ1-5; TRBD1 matches at 8 bases. The germline gives CDR1 MNHEY, CDR2 SVGEGT. V lost 5 bases and J lost 2; bases outside the gene matches: 5. There are 15 residues in the CDR3. The CDR3 loop reads CASSPGTGGNQPQHF. The CDR3 DNA sequence: TGTGCCAGCAGTCCAGGGACAGGAGGCAATCAGCCCCAGCATTTT.

Details on this clonotype: Given the absence of the conserved phenylalanine or tryptophan at the CDR3 end, a read error is likely. The rearrangement joins TRBV7-2 to TRBJ1-4; possibly TRBD1 for D (6 bases). This CDR3 is built from 15 residues. Germline CDR1 is SGHTA and CDR2 is FQGNSA. Trimming removed 1 base at V and 7 bases at J, with 13 bases between. The CDR3 spells CASSLGGAIGEKLFL. In DNA form, the CDR3 reads TGTGCCAGCAGCTTAGGGGGGGCCATTGGTGAAAAACTGTTTTTG.

This clonotype has more than one count but fewer than ten. The chain joins TRBV20-1 to TRBJ2-3; 7 bases are shared with TRBD2. Germline V lookup: CDR1 DFQATT, CDR2 SNEGSKA (reference sequence). The J segment lost 2 bases and the V segment lost 5 bases, leaving 7 bases of the junction unmatched. The CDR3 is made up of 14 amino acids. This chain's CDR3 is CSASGLVNTDTQYF. CDR3 nucleotide sequence: TGCAGTGCTTCCGGACTAGTGAACACAGATACGCAGTATTTT.

This clonotype was counted ten times or more. This sequence joins TRBV5-6 and TRBJ2-1, with 7 bases matching TRBD2. J gave up 3 bases and V 4 bases, and 7 bases lay outside the gene matches. Germline CDR1 reads SGHDT; CDR2 reads YYEEEE. There are 15 residues in the CDR3. This CDR3 is CASSLGLDIYNEQFF. In nucleotides, the CDR3 is TGTGCCAGCAGCCTCGGACTAGATATCTACAATGAGCAGTTCTTC.

V and J are TRBV29-1 and TRBJ1-2; D ambiguous. The CDR3 consists of 11 residues. Germline V gene data show CDR1 as SQVTM and CDR2 as ANQGSEA. V was trimmed by 3 bases and J by 7 bases, leaving 9 bases between them. The CDR3 sequence: CSVEPYIGYTF. The CDR3 DNA sequence: TGCAGCGTTGAGCCGTACATTGGCTACACCTTC.

This clonotype was detected many times. CDR3 region: CASSIPVGRDEKLFF. The CDR3, as DNA: TGTGCCAGCAGCATACCGGTGGGACGGGATGAAAAACTGTTTTTT. The V and J genes are TRBV7-9 and TRBJ1-4; possible D gene TRBD1, 5 bases. Trimming removed 5 bases at V and 6 bases at J, with 16 bases between. CDR1 SEHNR and CDR2 FQNEAQ come from the germline V gene (reference sequence). The CDR3 has 15 amino acids.

This clonotype was seen repeatedly, ten times or more. J is TRBJ2-2 and V is TRBV11-3; D is tentatively TRBD1 or TRBD2 (5 bases each). The length of the CDR3 is 13 residues. Trimming pared 5 bases from V and 7 bases from J, leaving 11 bases between. Germline V gene data show CDR1 as SGHNT and CDR2 as YENEEA. The CDR3 DNA is TGTGCCAGCAGCCGGGACGACGGCGGGGAGCTGTTTTTT. Translating gives CASSRDDGGELFF.